This TCR beta chain was obtained from a study of blood T cell repertoires in COVID-19. Study details: Samples representing acute and convalescent COVID-19 were sourced from the United States, Italy and Spain. Sources were T cells, B-cell-depleted T cells, or PBMCs; the material itself was cDNA or gDNA.

Per the original data handling: For nucleated cells, counts were estimated from reference gene primer amplification. Libraries were prepared by immunoSEQ multiplex PCR; TCRdb keeps only in-frame clonotypes and omits some of them. That table furnishes V, J and clone size, whereas the DNA furnished D and trimming. The sample has roughly 230,000 clones, around four fifths seen once. The source of this sequence is a man aged 45-65 years with acute or convalescent COVID-19. The sequenced material came from peripheral blood.

DNA of the CDR3: TGCGCCAGCAGCTTGGGGATTTTGGGCTCCAATCAGCCCCAGCATTTT. As protein: CASSLGILGSNQPQHF. This chain uses TRBV5-1 with TRBJ1-5; D unclear. In germline, CDR1 is SGHRS, CDR2 YFSETQ. The CDR3 covers 16 residues. Trimming pared 0 bases from V and 3 bases from J, leaving 13 bases between.